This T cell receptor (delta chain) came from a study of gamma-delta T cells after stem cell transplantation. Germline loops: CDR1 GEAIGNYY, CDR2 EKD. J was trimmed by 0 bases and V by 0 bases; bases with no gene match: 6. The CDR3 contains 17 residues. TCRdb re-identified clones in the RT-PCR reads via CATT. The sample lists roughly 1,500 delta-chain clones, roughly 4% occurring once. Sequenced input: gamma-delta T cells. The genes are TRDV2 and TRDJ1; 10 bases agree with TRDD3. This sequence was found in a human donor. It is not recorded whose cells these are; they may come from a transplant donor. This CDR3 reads CACDTLTGGSDTDKLIF. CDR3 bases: TGTGCCTGTGACACCCTTACTGGGGGATCCGACACCGATAAACTCATCTTT.